This T cell receptor beta chain was identified in a study of blood T cell repertoires in COVID-19. Study-level background: Both acute and convalescent COVID-19 samples were obtained from the United States, Italy and Spain. T cells, B-cell-depleted T cells, or PBMCs provided the cDNA or gDNA that served as material.

The CDR3 has 14 residues. Between the trimmed V and J ends, which lost 1 base and 6 bases, there was a span of 13 bases. Germline V gene sequence: CDR1 SGHDN, CDR2 FVKESK. Authors' processing steps: Amplification with reference gene primers provided the estimates of nucleated cell counts. The method was immunoSEQ multiplex PCR; TCRdb's version includes in-frame clones alone and lacks a portion of them. V and J calls and clone size are those listed in that table; D and trimming were worked out from the DNA. The sample includes 300,000 to 400,000 clones, about 83% of them seen just once. The sample was peripheral blood. The genes are TRBV14 and TRBJ2-7; perhaps TRBD2 as D (6 bases). This clonotype was sampled from a man younger than 40 with active or convalescent COVID-19. CDR3 in DNA: TGTGCCAGCAGCCAAGGCCTGGGGGGTTTCGAGCAGTACTTC. As protein: CASSQGLGGFEQYF.